This TCR beta chain was sequenced for a study of T cell repertoires in cytomegalovirus infection. Whole-study context: CMV epitopes that were recently identified and HLA-C-restricted were used alongside well-studied HLA-B-restricted ones. Matching HLA type and CMV infection were both indicated by public TCR beta signatures.

Overall study results and limits: Frequencies of public TCR beta families were cumulated, and this identified carriers of CMV plus the relevant HLA. It was HLA-C-restricted CMV-specific TCR beta clonotypes that dominated the response ex vivo.

This clonotype came up a few times. Its antigen is unidentified. TCRdb reanalysed the reads using MiXCR and keeps one entry per CDR3 protein. Among 110,000 or so distinct CDR3 sequences listed, under 35% were seen once. The sequencing here drew on CD8+ T cells from cultured PBMCs, taken from culture after CMV antigen stimulation. The receptor comes from a human donor in good health (CMV status not recorded). Some clones in this sample may be carry-over from other donors' samples.

CDR3 protein: CASVSSGGAFETQYF. CDR3 nucleotides: TGCGCCAGCGTCAGTAGCGGGGGGGCGTTCGAGACCCAGTACTTC. This chain connects TRBV5-1 to TRBJ2-5, with 11 bases that match TRBD2. The germline CDR1 and CDR2 sequences are SGHRS and YFSETQ. This CDR3 has 15 amino acids. J lost 5 bases, V lost 7 bases, and 10 bases had no gene match.